This entry lists 18 T cell receptor beta chains sequenced from one sample in a study of blood T cells in healthy people across ages. For the second PCR, which ran for about 6 to 11 cycles, a sample-barcoded 5' primer and a J-beta primer mix were used. Using its own MiXCR run on the 5' RACE reads, TCRdb lists one record per CDR3 protein. This table holds around 990,000 distinct CDR3 sequences, under 40% found once. The sequencing input was blood. The receptors derive from a man aged 18 to 29 in good health.

With regard to this clonotype: A much larger clone differs from this one at a single base, so this may be a read error. The chain recombines TRBV10-3 with TRBJ2-5, with 10 bases lining up with TRBD1. The CDR3 is made up of 19 amino acids. The junction had 25 bases not matched to a gene; V was cut back by 4 bases and J by 11 bases. CDR1 and CDR2 from the germline V gene are ENHRY and SYGVKD. CDR3 loop: CAISATRMTGGTTYNEQYF. The CDR3 DNA follows: TGTGCCATCAGTGCCACAAGAATGACAGGGGGCACCACCTACAATGAGCAGTACTTC.

The CDR3 region has the DNA TGTGCCGTGCCCCGGGAGACCCGGTCGGACACCGGGGAGCTGTTTTTT. This translates into CAVPRETRSDTGELFF. This rearrangement joins TRBV6-6 to TRBJ2-2, with D perhaps TRBD2 (6 bases). The CDR3 contains 16 residues. Trimming shortened V by 11 bases and J by 3 bases, and 22 bases separated the two germline ends. CDR1 and CDR2 (germline): MNHNY, SVGAGI (reference sequence).

CDR3 coding DNA: TGTGCCATCAGTGAGACCGGGACAGGGAAATCAGATACGCAGTATTTT. It specifies CAISETGTGKSDTQYF. The chain couples TRBV10-3 to TRBJ2-3; 9 bases fit TRBD1. Germline V gives CDR1 ENHRY, CDR2 SYGVKD. J lost 4 bases, V lost 2 bases, and 7 bases had no gene match. The CDR3 runs to 16 residues.

This clonotype was seen more than once but under ten times. This chain connects TRBV6-5 to TRBJ1-5; unclear D gene. This CDR3 has 15 amino acids. Trimming left V 2 bases short and J 2 bases short, with 10 bases between. Germline loops: CDR1 MNHEY, CDR2 SVGAGI. The CDR3 DNA follows: TGTGCCAGCAGTTACGGCAGTGTGGGCAATCAGCCCCAGCATTTT. It codes for CASSYGSVGNQPQHF.

V usage is TRBV2 and J usage is TRBJ2-6; weak D call: TRBD2 (6 bases). The V end was cut by 4 bases, the J end by 0 bases, with 10 bases between. CDR1 is SNHLY, CDR2 FYNNEI, per germline. The CDR3 has 16 residues. This CDR3 is CASSGRGSSGANVLTF. The CDR3, as DNA: TGTGCCAGCAGTGGTCGGGGGAGCTCTGGGGCCAACGTCCTGACTTTC.

The genes are TRBV20-1 and TRBJ2-1; no clear D. Trimming took 6 bases from V and 7 from J, leaving 13 bases between them. This CDR3 has 12 amino acids. Germline values: CDR1 DFQATT, CDR2 SNEGSKA (reference sequence). In nucleotides, the CDR3 is TGCAGTGCCATGAAGGCGGTGAATGAGCAGTTCTTC. This sequence encodes CSAMKAVNEQFF.

J is TRBJ2-2 and V is TRBV7-2; D remains ambiguous. The germline V and J ends were trimmed by 3 bases and 7 bases, with 15 bases remaining between them. Germline CDR1 is SGHTA and CDR2 is FQGNSA. The CDR3 extends over 15 amino acids. In nucleotides, the CDR3 is TGTGCCAGCAGCTTCTGGCAGCGATATATCGGGGAGCTGTTTTTT. The encoded protein is CASSFWQRYIGELFF.

This clonotype has only one observation. Since a much larger clone is just one base distant, this may be a read error. This chain uses TRBV27 with TRBJ2-3, with 9 bases matching TRBD2. The CDR3 sequence is 15 residues long. CDR1 is MNHEY and CDR2 is SMNVEV in the germline V gene (reference sequence). The CDR3 region has the DNA TGTGCCAGCAGTTTTTCAGGGACTAGCACAGAGACGCAGTATTTT. This encodes CASSFSGTSTETQYF.

Many counts were recorded for this clonotype. The chain uses TRBV5-1 and TRBJ2-1; D gene ambiguous. The germline CDR1 and CDR2 sequences are SGHRS and YFSETQ. The CDR3 contains 13 residues. Trimming stripped 6 bases from V and 7 bases from J, with 14 bases between. The DNA for the CDR3 is TGCGCCAGCATGCCTCTTCTGGGTAATGAGCAGTTCTTC. It is translated as CASMPLLGNEQFF.

This sequence joins TRBV7-2 and TRBJ1-3; D call uncertain. V was shortened by 0 bases and J by 4 bases, with 16 bases between the two germline ends. The V gene's germline CDR1 is SGHTA and CDR2 FQGNSA. The CDR3 runs 17 residues. The CDR3 loop is CASSLAAPGASGNTIYF. In DNA, the CDR3 is TGTGCCAGCAGCTTAGCGGCTCCAGGCGCTTCGGGAAACACCATATATTTT.

This chain uses TRBV5-5 with TRBJ2-3; 7 positions match TRBD1. The trim removed 5 bases at V and 3 bases at J, leaving 9 bases unmatched. Germline CDR1 SGHKS, CDR2 YYEKEE (reference sequence). The CDR3 is 15 residues long. CDR3 in DNA: TGTGCCAGCAGGTACGGACAGGAGATAACAGATACGCAGTATTTT. This encodes CASRYGQEITDTQYF.

In regard to this clonotype: One end of the junction varies from germline; a read error may be responsible. CDR3 residues: CASSPTTGQGNYGHTF. The DNA of the CDR3 is TGTGCCAGCAGTCCCACCACGGGACAGGGAAACTATGGCCACACCTTC. The chain recombines TRBV25-1 with TRBJ1-2; 9 bases agree with TRBD1. Germline CDR1 and CDR2: MGHDK and SYGVNS. The CDR3 sequence is 16 residues long.

This clonotype was seen a handful of times. This chain connects TRBV19 to TRBJ2-1; either TRBD1 or TRBD2 may supply D (5 bases each). CDR3 length: 13 amino acids. Per the germline V gene, CDR1 is LNHDA and CDR2 is SQIVND (reference sequence). Trimming removed 5 bases at V and 9 bases at J, with 14 bases between. In DNA, the CDR3 is TGTGCCAGTAGTTCTCTGAGGGGTGGTGAGCAGTTCTTC. Translation: CASSSLRGGEQFF. The full variable domain, rest sourced from reference TRBV19 and TRBJ2-1, is DGGITQSPKYLFRKEGQNVTLSCEQNLNHDAMYWYRQDPGQGLRLIYYSQIVNDFQKGDIAEGYSVSREKKESFPLTVTSAQKNPTAFYLCASSSLRGGEQFFGPGTRLTVL.

The rearrangement links TRBV3-1 to TRBJ1-3; D not resolved. Per germline, CDR1 LGHDT and CDR2 YNNKEL (reference sequence). V lost 3 bases and J lost 0, with 6 bases in between. The CDR3 loop spans 14 amino acids. CDR3 DNA sequence: TGTGCCAGCAGCCAGCAGAGCTCTGGAAACACCATATATTTT. This translates into CASSQQSSGNTIYF.

This clonotype was detected a few times. The V call is TRBV29-1, the J call TRBJ1-1; D is perhaps TRBD1 (5 bases). The germline gives CDR1 SQVTM, CDR2 ANQGSEA. This CDR3 is 13 amino acids long. Trimming cost V 6 bases and J 3 bases, with 14 bases left between them. CDR3 in DNA: TGCAGCGTCGCGAAGGGGACGGACACTGAAGCTTTCTTT. This translates into CSVAKGTDTEAFF.

The chain employs TRBV4-3 and TRBJ2-5, with TRBD2 identical over 11 bases. The CDR3 is 20 residues long. Germline assignment: CDR1 LGHNA and CDR2 YSLEER. The trim removed 1 base at V and 2 bases at J, leaving 15 bases unmatched. CDR3 DNA: TGCGCCAGCAGCCAAGGCCCCGGGACTAGCGGTATACCTCTACAAGAGACCCAGTACTTC. This codes for CASSQGPGTSGIPLQETQYF.

The V and J genes are TRBV28 and TRBJ2-3, with TRBD2 matching over 7 bases. Germline V gene lookup returns CDR1 MDHEN and CDR2 SYDVKM. This CDR3 region has 14 residues. Trimming at V came to 3 bases and at J to 2 bases, leaving 2 bases not matched to a gene. This CDR3 is CASSFERDTDTQYF. The CDR3, as DNA: TGTGCCAGCAGTTTTGAGCGGGACACAGATACGCAGTATTTT. The variable domain in full, with the rest retrieved from reference TRBV28 and TRBJ2-3, is DVKVTQSSRYLVKRTGEKVFLECVQDMDHENMFWYRQDPGLGLRLIYFSYDVKMKEKGDIPEGYSVSREKKERFSLILESASTNQTSMYLCASSFERDTDTQYFGPGTRLTVL.

For this clonotype: Germline is not matched at one junction end, which may reflect a read error. The chain uses TRBV6-2 or TRBV6-3 and TRBJ2-1; D gene ambiguous. CDR1 and CDR2 from the germline V gene are MNHEY and SVGEGT. The CDR3 contains 16 residues. The CDR3 sequence: CVSSYSSTDSYNEQFF. The CDR3 DNA reads TGTGTCAGCAGTTACTCGAGTACGGATTCTTACAATGAGCAGTTCTTC.